The 20 T cell receptor beta chains below all came from one sample that was sequenced in a study of tumor-infiltrating lymphocytes in primary liver carcinoma. Production of TCR beta cDNA used approximately 0.55 ug total RNA together with a constant-region primer. Construction of TCR beta libraries relied on three successive nested multiplex PCR rounds employing slightly modified ARM-PCR. The first two PCR rounds used TRBV1-TRBV30 primers with a Cbeta primer, 10 cycles each. In TCRdb, the multiplex PCR reads were re-called with MiXCR into one record per CDR3 protein. The table lists 250,000 to 400,000 distinct CDR3 sequences, around three fifths of them singletons. RNA was extracted from whole blood without cell sorting, alongside germline DNA. The specimen sequenced was peripheral blood. These TCRs come from a man between 35 and 55 years old with primary liver carcinoma and hepatitis B virus infection.

Comments on this clonotype: One base away lies a much larger clone, so this may be a sequencing read error. The chain recombines TRBV6-6 with TRBJ2-3; TRBD1 aligns across 7 bases. The V and J ends lost 6 bases and 4 bases, in that order; junction bases with no gene match: 10. The CDR3 sequence is 15 residues long. Germline-derived CDR1 and CDR2 are MNHNY and SVGAGI (reference sequence). CDR3 DNA sequence: TGTGCCAGCAGCCAACAGGGGACAAATTCAGATACGCAGTATTTT. Translation gives CASSQQGTNSDTQYF.

To note about this clonotype: This could be a read error, since a much larger clone is one nucleotide away. The V call is TRBV30, the J call TRBJ2-3; 8 bases align to TRBD2. Germline V CDR1 and CDR2: GTSNPN, SVGIG (reference sequence). The CDR3 has 14 residues. Written as DNA, the CDR3 is TGTCCCTGGAGCCGACTAGCGTTCACAGATACGCAGTATTTT. This encodes CPWSRLAFTDTQYF.

This clonotype was seen many times. The chain employs TRBV4-2 and TRBJ2-4, with TRBD2 matching over 10 bases. After removal of 4 bases from V and 9 bases from J, the junction contained 9 bases not matched to a gene. Per the germline V gene, CDR1 is LGHNA and CDR2 is YNFKEQ. The CDR3 consists of 15 residues. The CDR3 loop is CASSRGLAGDLIQYF. The CDR3 nucleotides are TGTGCCAGCAGCCGGGGGCTAGCGGGAGATCTCATTCAGTACTTC.

About this clonotype: This clone may be a read error of a much larger clone one base away. The chain combines TRBV6-2 or TRBV6-3 with TRBJ1-5; TRBD1 aligns across 11 bases. CDR3 length: 16 residues. The germline V gene encodes CDR1 MNHEY and CDR2 SVGEGT. CDR3 nucleotide sequence: TGTGCCAGCAGTTACCGGACAGGGGGCCGCAATCTGCCCCAGCATTTT. Its protein is CASSYRTGGRNLPQHF.

Points on this clonotype: The junction shows a germline mismatch at one end, possibly a read error. The V gene is TRBV6-6, the J gene TRBJ2-3; 9 bases fit TRBD1. CDR3 size: 14 residues. Germline V gene data show CDR1 as MNHNY and CDR2 as SVGAGI (reference sequence). Written as DNA, the CDR3 is TGTGCCAGCAACCGGGACAGGGCCACAGTTACGCAGTATTTT. The encoded protein is CASNRDRATVTQYF.

As for this clonotype: A junction boundary mismatches the germline segment, possibly from a read error. The rearrangement uses TRBV7-8 and TRBJ2-2, with 9 bases identical to TRBD2. The germline V gene encodes CDR1 SGHVS and CDR2 FQNEAQ. The CDR3 sequence is 17 residues long. CDR3 protein: CVSSILSGRINTGELFF. In DNA, the CDR3 is TGTGTCAGCAGCATCCTAAGCGGGAGGATAAACACCGGGGAGCTGTTTTTT.

Details on this clonotype: The CDR3 does not close with the conserved phenylalanine or tryptophan, likely indicating a read error. The chain has TRBV29-1 and TRBJ2-6; D might be TRBD1 (5 bases). The CDR3 runs to 13 residues. Germline assignment: CDR1 SQVTM and CDR2 ANQGSEA. CDR3 protein: CSVVRSGAIVLTL. CDR3 coding DNA: TGCAGCGTTGTAAGGTCTGGGGCCATCGTCCTGACTCTC.

There are a few counts of this clonotype. V gene TRBV7-9 combines with J gene TRBJ1-4; the match to TRBD1 covers 10 bases. Germline-derived CDR1 and CDR2 are SEHNR and FQNEAQ (reference sequence). CDR3 length equals 16 residues. V was clipped by 5 bases and J by 14 bases; unmatched bases: 17. This CDR3 is CASSRTSGTGALVLFF. DNA of the CDR3: TGTGCCAGCAGCCGTACCTCCGGGACAGGGGCCCTTGTCCTGTTTTTT.

This chain connects TRBV29-1 to TRBJ1-3; the D gene is possibly TRBD1 (5 bases). Deletions cut 2 bases from V and 0 bases from J, with 14 bases between. The CDR3 is 16 residues long. Germline assignment: CDR1 SQVTM and CDR2 ANQGSEA. Here the CDR3 reads CSVETPQVISGNTIYF. CDR3 in DNA: TGCAGCGTTGAAACCCCACAGGTCATCTCTGGAAACACCATATATTTT.

Concerning this clonotype itself: This may arise from a read error, as a much more abundant clone is one base away. CDR3 sequence (DNA): TGTGCCAGCAGCTTAGAATTTTCCACCTGGGAGCTGTTTTTT. Translation: CASSLEFSTWELFF. J is TRBJ2-2 and V is TRBV11-1; D gene ambiguous. Germline CDR1 reads SGHAT; CDR2 reads FQDESV (reference sequence). CDR3 length: 14 residues.

This clonotype was seen many times. The rearrangement links TRBV5-4 to TRBJ1-6, with a tentative D call TRBD1 (5 bases). V lost 4 bases to trimming and J lost 7 bases, with 12 bases between them. The CDR3 is made up of 14 amino acids. Germline assignment: CDR1 SGHNT and CDR2 YYREEE (reference sequence). The CDR3 sequence: CASSPGTVNSPLHF. The CDR3 DNA is TGTGCCAGCAGCCCCGGGACCGTCAATTCACCCCTCCACTTT.

On this clonotype: It may be a read error: a sequence one base away is much more abundant. This chain links TRBV11-2 with TRBJ2-1; 9 bases map to TRBD2. Germline CDR1 reads SGHAT; CDR2 reads FQNNGV. There are 15 residues in the CDR3. V was pared by 1 base and J by 9 bases, with 7 bases of the junction left unmatched. In DNA, the CDR3 is TGTGCCAGCAGCTTAGGTCTAGCGGGAAGGAGTGAGCAGTTCTTC. Residues: CASSLGLAGRSEQFF.

This clonotype was seen many times. This rearrangement joins TRBV4-2 to TRBJ2-7; D remains ambiguous. Germline V CDR1 and CDR2: LGHNA, YNFKEQ. CDR3 size: 16 residues. With 0 bases removed from V and 0 bases from J, the gap between germline ends came to 12 bases. CDR3 nucleotide sequence: TGTGCCAGCAGCCAAGATCCCTTCTCAGGCTCCTACGAGCAGTACTTC. This sequence encodes CASSQDPFSGSYEQYF.

The gene calls are TRBV5-1 and TRBJ2-5, with 15 bases aligning to TRBD2. CDR3 size: 17 residues. CDR1 is SGHRS and CDR2 is YFSETQ in the germline V gene. J was trimmed by 2 bases and V by 4 bases; bases with no gene match: 6. The CDR3 sequence: CASSTGLAGGWQETQYF. The CDR3 DNA reads as TGCGCCAGCAGCACGGGACTAGCGGGAGGATGGCAAGAGACCCAGTACTTC.

This clonotype has at least ten counts. This chain uses TRBV6-5 with TRBJ2-5; D unclear. V was clipped by 0 bases and J by 0 bases, with 2 bases between them. Germline CDR1 is MNHEY and CDR2 is SVGAGI. The CDR3 totals 13 residues. The DNA of the CDR3 is TGTGCCAGCAGTTACTCGGACCAAGAGACCCAGTACTTC. It codes for CASSYSDQETQYF.

This chain uses TRBV5-1 with TRBJ2-5; 9 bases line up with TRBD2. Germline trimming cut 0 bases from V and 5 bases from J; bases unmatched to any gene: 14. Germline V gives CDR1 SGHRS, CDR2 YFSETQ. The length of the CDR3 is 18 residues. The CDR3 sequence: CASSLAPAGGLSEETQYF. In nucleotides, the CDR3 is TGCGCCAGCAGCTTGGCCCCAGCGGGAGGCCTTAGTGAGGAGACCCAGTACTTC.

Points on this clonotype: Just one base apart from a much larger clone, this may be a read error. The V call is TRBV5-1, the J call TRBJ2-3; D may be TRBD2 (5 bases). Germline loops: CDR1 SGHRS, CDR2 YFSETQ. This CDR3 has 14 amino acids. The CDR3 is CTSRIQEGTDTQYF. The CDR3, as DNA: TGCACCAGCAGAATTCAGGAGGGCACAGATACGCAGTATTTT.

This clonotype was observed a handful of times. The rearrangement uses TRBV30 and TRBJ2-7, with a weak D call TRBD1 (5 bases). Germline lookup yields CDR1 GTSNPN and CDR2 SVGIG (reference sequence). The CDR3 sequence is 14 residues long. The V gene lost 2 bases and the J gene lost 6 bases, with 17 bases spanning the gap. CDR3 amino acids: CAWSLPGPRGEQYF. The CDR3 DNA reads as TGTGCCTGGAGTCTTCCGGGCCCTAGGGGCGAGCAGTACTTC.

Concerning this clonotype itself: At one end, the junction sequence differs from germline, possibly due to a read error. The V gene is TRBV6-1, the J gene TRBJ1-5; D is ambiguous. The CDR3 is made up of 17 amino acids. Germline values: CDR1 MNHNS, CDR2 SASEGT. The CDR3 region is CAISDAQGSGSNQPQHF. The CDR3 DNA reads TGTGCCATCAGTGATGCGCAAGGCAGTGGTAGCAATCAGCCCCAGCATTTT.

On this clonotype itself: A much larger clone differs from this one at a single base, so this may be a read error. The gene calls are TRBV6-5 and TRBJ2-5; 7 positions agree with TRBD1. From germline, CDR1 is MNHEY and CDR2 SVGAGI. This CDR3 spans 16 amino acids. CDR3 sequence reads: CASNYSTWDSQETQYF. In DNA form, the CDR3 reads TGTGCCAGCAATTACTCGACCTGGGACAGCCAAGAGACCCAGTACTTC.